In this sample, the clone carrying this T cell receptor beta chain turned up a few times. Its antigen is not identified. This CDR3 is 16 amino acids long. V dropped 5 bases and J dropped 2; count of bases not matched to a gene: 11. Germline V lookup: CDR1 SGHVT, CDR2 SQSDAQ. The data derive from a study of T-cell reconstitution after alpha-beta-depleted transplantation in children. Study outcomes and limitations: The origin of high day-60 TCRbeta diversity in some patients lay in surviving recipient T cells and thymic progenitors. T-cell counts and diversity at one year post-transplant came mainly from newly produced T cells. Alpha-beta T cells present about two months after transplant were reported to originate from several hundred expanded graft clones.

The library targeted TCRbeta and was prepared with unique molecular identifiers. TCRdb analysed the PCR reads with MiXCR anew, one entry per CDR3 protein. The sample consists of 500,000 to 750,000 distinct CDR3 sequences, 10% to 15% of them appearing once. V usage is TRBV7-4 and J usage is TRBJ2-5, with 7 positions matching TRBD1. The source is a male patient younger than 18 who had a stem cell transplant for acute myeloid leukemia, so the T cells may come from the graft donor. The sample was PBMCs, mostly from graft donor cells, taken 360 days after TCRalphabeta/CD19-depleted stem cell transplant. The CDR3 coding sequence is TGTGCCAGCAGCCCCGACCGGGACAGATATCAAGAGACCCAGTACTTC. Translating gives CASSPDRDRYQETQYF. Together with reference TRBV7-4 and TRBJ2-5, the CDR3 gives the full variable domain: GAGVSQSPRYKVAKRGRDVALRCDSISGHVTLYWYRQTLGQGSEVLTYSQSDAQRDKSGRPSGRFSAERPERSVSTLKIQRTEQGDSAVYLCASSPDRDRYQETQYFGPGTRLLVL.